A selection of T cell receptor beta chains follows, all from one sample in a study of blood T cell repertoires in COVID-19. Clones were read by immunoSEQ multiplex PCR, and TCRdb kept only the in-frame ones, dropping some. This sample has approximately 170,000 clones, with 70% to 90% found just once. Sequences were obtained from peripheral blood. These receptors came from a woman older than 75 with COVID-19, enrolled during active disease. CDR3s include the opening cysteine and the closing phenylalanine or tryptophan. D genes are given only for firm matches. Only some rows state a clone size, as once, few, many or a class for expanded clones.

CDR3nt | CDR3aa | abundance | j_gene | v_gene | d_gene
TGTGCCAGCAGTGAAGCGAGTAACCTTAGCAATCAGCCCCAGCATTTT | CASSEASNLSNQPQHF | NA | TRBJ1-5 | TRBV6-1 | NA
TGCGCCAGCAGCTTGTCAGGGAACGGGTCACCCCTCCACTTT | CASSLSGNGSPLHF | NA | TRBJ1-6 | TRBV5-1 | NA
TGTGCCAGCTCACCACAGACAGGGGTTGATCAGCCCCAGCATTTT | CASSPQTGVDQPQHF | NA | TRBJ1-5 | TRBV18 | TRBD1
TGTGCCAGCAGCTCGACAGTCAATCAGCCCCAGCATTTT | CASSSTVNQPQHF | NA | TRBJ1-5 | TRBV7-3 | NA
TGTGCCAGCAGGCTCGCGGTCCAAGTTAGAGCTGGTGGCTACACCTTC | CASRLAVQVRAGGYTF | NA | TRBJ1-2 | TRBV5-6 | NA
TGTGCCAGCAGTGGGGCCCTCGATCAGCAGTACTTC | CASSGALDQQYF | once | TRBJ2-7 | TRBV28 | NA
TGTGCCAGCAGCCCGGGACAAGAAGCTTTCTTT | CASSPGQEAFF | NA | TRBJ1-1 | TRBV28 | NA
TGCGCCAGCAGCTTCAACATAGCGGGACGGTACAATGAGCAGTTCTTC | CASSFNIAGRYNEQFF | NA | TRBJ2-1 | TRBV5-1 | TRBD2
TGTGCCAGCAGCGCTCGGGACAGAAGTAATTCACCCCTCCACTTT | CASSARDRSNSPLHF | NA | TRBJ1-6 | TRBV9 | TRBD1
TGTGCCAGCAGTTCCTTAACCCGGGACAGGGGCCTCCGTCTTGAAAAACTGTTTTTT | CASSSLTRDRGLRLEKLFF | NA | TRBJ1-4 | TRBV6-2/TRBV6-3 | TRBD1
TGTGCCAGCTCGGCCGGACAAGGTGGGTCTATGAACACTGAAGCTTTCTTT | CASSAGQGGSMNTEAFF | NA | TRBJ1-1 | TRBV18 | NA
TGTGCCAGCAGTCCGTACAGGGGTTTTGGGGAGACCCAGTACTTC | CASSPYRGFGETQYF | NA | TRBJ2-5 | TRBV27 | TRBD1
TGTGCCAGCAGCTCCTCCTGGGGGACAGGATGGGAAGGACAGCCCCAGCATTTT | CASSSSWGTGWEGQPQHF | NA | TRBJ1-5 | TRBV7-9 | TRBD1
TGTGCCAGCAGTTACTCGAAGCTAGCGCACCCAGCCGAGCAGTACTTC | CASSYSKLAHPAEQYF | NA | TRBJ2-7 | TRBV6-5 | NA
TGTGCCAGCAGCCAAGGACTTACCAAAAACATTCAGTACTTC | CASSQGLTKNIQYF | NA | TRBJ2-4 | TRBV3-1/TRBV3-2 | NA
TGCGCCAGCAGCTTGGGGCGCGGGACTAGCGGGAGGCCCCGGTGGGATTATGAGCAGTTCTTC | CASSLGRGTSGRPRWDYEQFF | NA | TRBJ2-1 | TRBV5-1 | TRBD2
TGTGCCAGCAGCTCATCTCCGGGACAGGGGCTCTACGAGCAGTACTTC | CASSSSPGQGLYEQYF | NA | TRBJ2-7 | TRBV5-6 | TRBD1
TGTGCCAGCAGTAAAATGGACAAAGGGGCGAGGGAGCAGTACTTC | CASSKMDKGAREQYF | NA | TRBJ2-7 | TRBV27 | NA
TGTGCCAGCAGCTCGAAGGGGTACACCGGGGAGCTGTTTTTT | CASSSKGYTGELFF | NA | TRBJ2-2 | TRBV5-4 | NA
TGTGCCAGCAGCTCGACTAGCGGGAGGGGAGATGAGCAGTTCTTC | CASSSTSGRGDEQFF | NA | TRBJ2-1 | TRBV7-9 | TRBD2
TGTGCCAGCAGCAACCAGACTAGATCCGGGGAGCTGTTTTTT | CASSNQTRSGELFF | NA | TRBJ2-2 | TRBV5-4 | NA
TGTGCCAGCAGTTTGGGCGGGGTGGGCAACTATGGCTACACCTTC | CASSLGGVGNYGYTF | NA | TRBJ1-2 | TRBV27 | NA
TGTGCCAGCAGCCTCTTTAGACAGGCGAACTATGGCTACACCTTC | CASSLFRQANYGYTF | few | TRBJ1-2 | TRBV5-4 | NA
TGTGCCAGCAGCTTAGGCGTTGGCGGGAGTAACACCGGGGAGCTGTTTTTT | CASSLGVGGSNTGELFF | NA | TRBJ2-2 | TRBV7-6 | TRBD2
TGTGCCAGCAGCTTGGTGGCGGGAGTGAACACCGGGGAGCTGTTTTTT | CASSLVAGVNTGELFF | NA | TRBJ2-2 | TRBV7-8 | TRBD2
TGTGCCAGCAGCTTAGGACAGGGGAATGAAAAACTGTTTTTT | CASSLGQGNEKLFF | NA | TRBJ1-4 | TRBV7-6 | TRBD1
TGTGCCAGCAGCTTGTTGCGGGAGCCCCAAGAGACCCAGTACTTC | CASSLLREPQETQYF | NA | TRBJ2-5 | TRBV5-4 | TRBD2
TGCGCCAGCAGCCAAGATTTTTCGTACACTGAAGCTTTCTTT | CASSQDFSYTEAFF | NA | TRBJ1-1 | TRBV4-1 | NA
TGTGCCAGTAGTACCTCTAGCGGGAGCACGTATGAGCAGTTCTTC | CASSTSSGSTYEQFF | NA | TRBJ2-1 | TRBV19 | TRBD2
TGTGCCAGCAGCCAAGATTGGGGCAGTACCTACGAGCAGTACTTC | CASSQDWGSTYEQYF | NA | TRBJ2-7 | TRBV3-1/TRBV3-2 | NA
TGTGCCAGCAGCGCAGGGGTTGGAGCTTTCTTT | CASSAGVGAFF | NA | TRBJ1-1 | TRBV14 | NA